This TCR beta chain originates from a study of blood T cell repertoires in COVID-19. In the authors' methods: Cell counts per sample came from amplifying reference gene primers. The assay was immunoSEQ multiplex PCR, and TCRdb's table has in-frame clones only and misses some. That table furnishes V, J and clone size, whereas the DNA furnished D and trimming. The profile covers 200,000 or so clones, with roughly 82% appearing a single time and around 2% taken by the ten largest. The CDR3 totals 15 residues. Per germline, CDR1 MNHEY and CDR2 SMNVEV (reference sequence). V was clipped by 6 bases and J by 6 bases; unmatched bases: 6.

The sample consisted of peripheral blood. This clonotype originated in a man aged 35 to 55 who had recovered from COVID-19. V usage is TRBV27 and J usage is TRBJ2-2, with 11 bases lining up with TRBD1. CDR3 region: CASRRTGGASGELFF. The CDR3 nucleotides read TGTGCCAGCAGGCGGACAGGGGGCGCTTCCGGGGAGCTGTTTTTT.